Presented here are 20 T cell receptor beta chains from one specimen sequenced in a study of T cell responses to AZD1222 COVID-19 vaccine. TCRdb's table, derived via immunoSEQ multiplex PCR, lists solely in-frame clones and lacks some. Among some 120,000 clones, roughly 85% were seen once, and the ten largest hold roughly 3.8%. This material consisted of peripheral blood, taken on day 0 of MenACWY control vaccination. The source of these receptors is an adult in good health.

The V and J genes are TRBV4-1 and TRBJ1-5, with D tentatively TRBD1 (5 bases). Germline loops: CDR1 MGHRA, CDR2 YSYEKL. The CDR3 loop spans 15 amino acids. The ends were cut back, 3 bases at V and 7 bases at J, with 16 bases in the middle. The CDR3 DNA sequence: TGCGCCAGCAGCCACGTCAGGGACGGGAGGCAGCCCCAGCATTTT. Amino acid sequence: CASSHVRDGRQPQHF.

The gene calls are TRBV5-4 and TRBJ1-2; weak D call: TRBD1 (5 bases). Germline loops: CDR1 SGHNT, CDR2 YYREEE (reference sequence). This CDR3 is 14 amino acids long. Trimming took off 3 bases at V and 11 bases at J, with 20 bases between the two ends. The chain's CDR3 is CASSSPERGPLYTF. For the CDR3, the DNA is TGTGCCAGCAGCTCCCCCGAAAGGGGTCCCCTTTACACCTTC.

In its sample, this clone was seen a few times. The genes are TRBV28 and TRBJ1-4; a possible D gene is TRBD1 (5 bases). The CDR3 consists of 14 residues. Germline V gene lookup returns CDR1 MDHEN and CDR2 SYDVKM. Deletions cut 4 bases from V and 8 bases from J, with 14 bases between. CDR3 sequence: CASSSEPGREKLFF. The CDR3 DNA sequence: TGTGCCAGCAGTTCAGAACCAGGGAGGGAAAAACTGTTTTTT. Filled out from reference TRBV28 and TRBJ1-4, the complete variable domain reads DVKVTQSSRYLVKRTGEKVFLECVQDMDHENMFWYRQDPGLGLRLIYFSYDVKMKEKGDIPEGYSVSREKKERFSLILESASTNQTSMYLCASSSEPGREKLFFGSGTQLSVL.

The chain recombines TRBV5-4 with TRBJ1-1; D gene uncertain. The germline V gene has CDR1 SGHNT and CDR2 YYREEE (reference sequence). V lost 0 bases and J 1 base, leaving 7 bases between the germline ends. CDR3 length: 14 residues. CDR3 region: CASSLDPGNTEAFF. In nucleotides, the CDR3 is TGTGCCAGCAGCTTGGATCCAGGGAACACTGAAGCTTTCTTT.

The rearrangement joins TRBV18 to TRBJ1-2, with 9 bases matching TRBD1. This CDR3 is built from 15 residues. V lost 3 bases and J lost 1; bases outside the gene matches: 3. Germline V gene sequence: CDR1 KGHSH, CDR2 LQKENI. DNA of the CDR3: TGTGCCAGCTCACCCGGACAGGGGAATAACTATGGCTACACCTTC. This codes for CASSPGQGNNYGYTF.

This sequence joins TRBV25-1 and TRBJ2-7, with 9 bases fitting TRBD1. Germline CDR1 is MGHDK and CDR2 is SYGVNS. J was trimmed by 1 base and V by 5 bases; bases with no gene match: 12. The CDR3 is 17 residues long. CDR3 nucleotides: TGTGCCAGCAGTCCTAAAGGACAGGGGCTTCGATCCTACGAGCAGTACTTC. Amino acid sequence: CASSPKGQGLRSYEQYF.

In DNA form, the CDR3 reads TGTGCCAGCAGCTTAAGTACAGGGGTTAATTCACCCCTCCACTTT. Translation: CASSLSTGVNSPLHF. The chain links TRBV7-2 to TRBJ1-6, with 7 bases that match TRBD1. The V gene end was trimmed by 2 bases and the J gene end by 6 bases; junction bases not matched to a gene: 4. There are 15 residues in the CDR3. CDR1 SGHTA and CDR2 FQGNSA come from the germline V gene.

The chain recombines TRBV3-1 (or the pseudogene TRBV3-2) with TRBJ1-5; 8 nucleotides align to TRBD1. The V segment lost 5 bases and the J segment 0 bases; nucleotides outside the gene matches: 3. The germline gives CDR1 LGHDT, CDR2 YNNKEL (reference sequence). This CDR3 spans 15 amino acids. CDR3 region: CASSNRGYSNQPQHF. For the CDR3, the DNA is TGTGCCAGCAGCAACAGGGGGTATAGCAATCAGCCCCAGCATTTT.

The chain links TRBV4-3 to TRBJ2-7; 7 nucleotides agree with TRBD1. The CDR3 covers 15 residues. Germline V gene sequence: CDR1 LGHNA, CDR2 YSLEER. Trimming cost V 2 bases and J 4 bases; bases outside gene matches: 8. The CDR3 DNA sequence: TGCGCCAGCAGCCAATCTATACAGGGGAAGTACGAGCAGTACTTC. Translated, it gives CASSQSIQGKYEQYF.

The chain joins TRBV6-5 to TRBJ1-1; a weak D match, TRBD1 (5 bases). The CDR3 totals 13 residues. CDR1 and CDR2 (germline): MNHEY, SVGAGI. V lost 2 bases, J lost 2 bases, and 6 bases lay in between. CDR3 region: CASSYRGNTEAFF. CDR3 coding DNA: TGTGCCAGCAGTTACAGGGGAAACACTGAAGCTTTCTTT.

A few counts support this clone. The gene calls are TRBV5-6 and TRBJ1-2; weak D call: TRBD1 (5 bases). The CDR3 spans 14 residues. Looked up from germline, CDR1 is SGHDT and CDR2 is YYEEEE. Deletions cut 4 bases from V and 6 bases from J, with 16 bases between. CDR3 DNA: TGTGCCAGCAGCCTGACGGGACTAGAGGATGGCTACACCTTC. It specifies CASSLTGLEDGYTF.

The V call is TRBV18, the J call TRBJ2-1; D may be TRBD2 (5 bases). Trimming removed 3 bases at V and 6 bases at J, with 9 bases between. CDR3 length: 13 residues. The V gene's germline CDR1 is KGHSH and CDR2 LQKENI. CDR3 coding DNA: TGTGCCAGCTCACCCGGACTTCTCAATGAGCAGTTCTTC. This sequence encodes CASSPGLLNEQFF. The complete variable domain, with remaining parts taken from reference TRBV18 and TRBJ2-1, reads NAGVMQNPRHLVRRRGQEARLRCSPMKGHSHVYWYRQLPEEGLKFMVYLQKENIIDESGMPKERFSAEFPKEGPSILRIQQVVRGDSAAYFCASSPGLLNEQFFGPGTRLTVL.

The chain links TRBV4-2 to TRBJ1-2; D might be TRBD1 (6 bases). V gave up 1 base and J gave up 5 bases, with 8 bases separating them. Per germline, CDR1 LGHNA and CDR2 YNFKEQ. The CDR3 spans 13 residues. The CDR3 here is CASSQGDTYGYTF. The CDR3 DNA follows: TGTGCCAGCAGCCAAGGGGACACTTATGGCTACACCTTC.

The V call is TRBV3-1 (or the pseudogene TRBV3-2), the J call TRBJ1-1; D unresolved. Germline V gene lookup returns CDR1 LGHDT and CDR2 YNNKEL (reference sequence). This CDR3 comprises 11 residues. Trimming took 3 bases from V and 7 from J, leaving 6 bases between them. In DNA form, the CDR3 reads TGTGCCAGCAGCCACGTTGGTGAAGCTTTCTTT. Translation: CASSHVGEAFF.

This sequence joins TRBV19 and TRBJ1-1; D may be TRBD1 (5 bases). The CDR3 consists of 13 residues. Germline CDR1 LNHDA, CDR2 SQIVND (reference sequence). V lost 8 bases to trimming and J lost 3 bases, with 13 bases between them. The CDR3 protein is CASRDRTYTEAFF. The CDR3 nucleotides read TGTGCCAGTCGTGACAGAACCTACACTGAAGCTTTCTTT.

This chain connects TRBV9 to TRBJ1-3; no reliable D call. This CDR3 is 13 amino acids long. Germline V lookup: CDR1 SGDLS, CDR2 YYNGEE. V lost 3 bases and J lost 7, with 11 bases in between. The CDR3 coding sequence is TGTGCCAGCAGCGAAACCCCGGGGAACACCATATATTTT. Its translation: CASSETPGNTIYF. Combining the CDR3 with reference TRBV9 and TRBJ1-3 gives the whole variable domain DSGVTQTPKHLITATGQRVTLRCSPRSGDLSVYWYQQSLDQGLQFLIQYYNGEERAKGNILERFSAQQFPDLHSELNLSSLELGDSALYFCASSETPGNTIYFGEGSWLTVV.

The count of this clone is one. The CDR3 DNA sequence: TGTGCCAGTAGTATAGACCCAGGGAACACCGGGGAGCTGTTTTTT. Its protein is CASSIDPGNTGELFF. The chain employs TRBV19 and TRBJ2-2, with D hard to call. This CDR3 is 15 amino acids long. The germline gives CDR1 LNHDA, CDR2 SQIVND (reference sequence). Trimming removed 0 bases from V and 1 base from J, with 6 bases in between.

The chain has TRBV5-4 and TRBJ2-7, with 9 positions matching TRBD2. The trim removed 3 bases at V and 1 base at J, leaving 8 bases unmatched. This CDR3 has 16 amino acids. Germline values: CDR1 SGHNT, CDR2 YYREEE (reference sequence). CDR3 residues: CASSSRRAGGSYEQYF. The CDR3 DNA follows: TGTGCCAGCAGCTCCCGCCGGGCGGGGGGGTCCTACGAGCAGTACTTC. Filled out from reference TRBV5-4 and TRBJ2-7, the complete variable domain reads ETGVTQSPTHLIKTRGQQVTLRCSSQSGHNTVSWYQQALGQGPQFIFQYYREEENGRGNFPPRFSGLQFPNYSSELNVNALELDDSALYLCASSSRRAGGSYEQYFGPGTRLTVT.

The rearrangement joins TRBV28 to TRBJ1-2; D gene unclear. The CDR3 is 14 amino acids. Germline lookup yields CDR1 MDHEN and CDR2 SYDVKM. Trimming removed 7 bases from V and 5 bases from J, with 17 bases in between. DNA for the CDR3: TGTGCCAGCATCACCGGTGGGGAGGATTATGGCTACACCTTC. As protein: CASITGGEDYGYTF.

The CDR3 region has the DNA TGTGCCAGCAGTGAAGCTGGGGCGGGGAGGGAGCTGTTTTTT. Its protein product is CASSEAGAGRELFF. The chain couples TRBV2 to TRBJ2-2; a possible D gene is TRBD2 (6 bases). Deletions cut 0 bases from V and 9 bases from J, with 11 bases between. CDR3 length equals 14 residues. Germline CDR1 reads SNHLY; CDR2 reads FYNNEI.